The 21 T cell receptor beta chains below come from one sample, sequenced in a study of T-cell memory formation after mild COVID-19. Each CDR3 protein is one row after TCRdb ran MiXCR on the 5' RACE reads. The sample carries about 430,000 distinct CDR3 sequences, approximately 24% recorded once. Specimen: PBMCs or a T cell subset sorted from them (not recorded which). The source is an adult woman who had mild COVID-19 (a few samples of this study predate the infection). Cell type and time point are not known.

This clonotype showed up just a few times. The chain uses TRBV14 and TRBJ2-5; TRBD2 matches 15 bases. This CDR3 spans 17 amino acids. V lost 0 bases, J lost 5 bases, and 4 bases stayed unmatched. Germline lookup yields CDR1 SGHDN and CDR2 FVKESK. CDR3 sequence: CASSQDGTSGRWETQYF. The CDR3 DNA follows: TGTGCCAGCAGCCAAGATGGGACTAGCGGGAGGTGGGAGACCCAGTACTTC.

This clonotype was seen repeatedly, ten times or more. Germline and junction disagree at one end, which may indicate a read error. This CDR3 reads CASSLDRAYEQYF. The CDR3 nucleotides read TGTGCCAGCAGTTTGGACAGGGCCTACGAGCAGTACTTC. The V and J genes are TRBV5-1 and TRBJ2-7; 8 bases are a match to TRBD1. The CDR3 has 13 residues. CDR1 and CDR2 (germline): SGHRS, YFSETQ.

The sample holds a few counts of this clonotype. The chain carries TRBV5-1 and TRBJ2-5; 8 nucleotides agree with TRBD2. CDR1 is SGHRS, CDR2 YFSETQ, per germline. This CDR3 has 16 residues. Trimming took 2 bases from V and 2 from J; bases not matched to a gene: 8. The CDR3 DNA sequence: TGCGCCAGCAGCTTCTTCTTGGCGGGGGGACAAGAGACCCAGTACTTC. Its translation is CASSFFLAGGQETQYF.

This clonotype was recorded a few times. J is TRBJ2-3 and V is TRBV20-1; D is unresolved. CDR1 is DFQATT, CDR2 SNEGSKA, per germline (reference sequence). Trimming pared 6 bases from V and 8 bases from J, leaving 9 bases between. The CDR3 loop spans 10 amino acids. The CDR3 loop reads CSAEVGTQYF. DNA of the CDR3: TGCAGTGCCGAAGTTGGTACGCAGTATTTT.

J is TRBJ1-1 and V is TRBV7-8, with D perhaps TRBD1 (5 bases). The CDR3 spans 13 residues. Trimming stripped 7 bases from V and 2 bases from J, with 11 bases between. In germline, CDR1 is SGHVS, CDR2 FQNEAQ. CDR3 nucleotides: TGTGCCAGCATACCGGGGGGAAACACTGAAGCTTTCTTT. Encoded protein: CASIPGGNTEAFF.

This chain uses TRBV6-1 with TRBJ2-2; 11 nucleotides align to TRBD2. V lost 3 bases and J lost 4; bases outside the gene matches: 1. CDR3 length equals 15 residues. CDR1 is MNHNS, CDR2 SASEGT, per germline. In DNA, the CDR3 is TGTGCCAGCAGTGATAGCGGGGGGGTCACCGGGGAGCTGTTTTTT. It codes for CASSDSGGVTGELFF.

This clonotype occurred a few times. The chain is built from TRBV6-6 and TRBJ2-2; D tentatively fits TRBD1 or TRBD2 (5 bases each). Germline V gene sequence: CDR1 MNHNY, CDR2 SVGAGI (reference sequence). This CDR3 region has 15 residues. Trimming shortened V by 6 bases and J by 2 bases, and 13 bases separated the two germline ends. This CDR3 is CASRPGTPNTGELFF. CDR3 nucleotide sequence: TGTGCCAGCAGGCCCGGGACCCCTAACACCGGGGAGCTGTTTTTT.

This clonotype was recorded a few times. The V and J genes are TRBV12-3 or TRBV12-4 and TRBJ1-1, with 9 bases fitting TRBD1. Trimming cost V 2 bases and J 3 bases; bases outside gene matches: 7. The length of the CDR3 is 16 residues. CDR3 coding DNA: TGTGCCAGCAGTTTAAGGGACAGGGACTTTTACACTGAAGCTTTCTTT. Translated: CASSLRDRDFYTEAFF.

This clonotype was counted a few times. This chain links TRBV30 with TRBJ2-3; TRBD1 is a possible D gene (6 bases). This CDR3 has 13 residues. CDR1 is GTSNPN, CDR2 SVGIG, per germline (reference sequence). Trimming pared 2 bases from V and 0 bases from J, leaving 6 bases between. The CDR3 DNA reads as TGTGCCTGGAGTAGGGGGAGCACAGATACGCAGTATTTT. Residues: CAWSRGSTDTQYF. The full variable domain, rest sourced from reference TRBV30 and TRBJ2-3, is SQTIHQWPATLVQPVGSPLSLECTVEGTSNPNLYWYRQAAGRGLQLLFYSVGIGQISSEVPQNLSASRPQDRQFILSSKKLLLSDSGFYLCAWSRGSTDTQYFGPGTRLTVL.

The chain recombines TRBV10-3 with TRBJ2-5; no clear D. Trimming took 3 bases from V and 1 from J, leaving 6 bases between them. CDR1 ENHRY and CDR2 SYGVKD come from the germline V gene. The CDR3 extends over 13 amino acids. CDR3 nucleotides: TGTGCCATCAGTGACAGTCCCCAAGAGACCCAGTACTTC. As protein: CAISDSPQETQYF.

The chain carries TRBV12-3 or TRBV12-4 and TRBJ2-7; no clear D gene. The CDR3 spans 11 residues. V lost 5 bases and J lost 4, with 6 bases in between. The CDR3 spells CASSRIYEQYF. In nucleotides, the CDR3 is TGTGCCAGCAGTCGAATATACGAGCAGTACTTC.

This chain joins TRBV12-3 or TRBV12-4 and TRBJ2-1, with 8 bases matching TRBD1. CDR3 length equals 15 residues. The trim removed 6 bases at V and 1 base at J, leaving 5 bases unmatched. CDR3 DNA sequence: TGTGCCAGCAGCCGACAGGGGCGGTCCTACAATGAGCAGTTCTTC. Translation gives CASSRQGRSYNEQFF.

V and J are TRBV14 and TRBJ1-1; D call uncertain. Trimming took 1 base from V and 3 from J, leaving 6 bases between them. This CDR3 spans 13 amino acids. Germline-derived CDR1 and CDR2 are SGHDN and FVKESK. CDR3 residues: CASSQALHTEAFF. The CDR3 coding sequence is TGTGCCAGCAGCCAAGCCCTGCACACTGAAGCTTTCTTT.

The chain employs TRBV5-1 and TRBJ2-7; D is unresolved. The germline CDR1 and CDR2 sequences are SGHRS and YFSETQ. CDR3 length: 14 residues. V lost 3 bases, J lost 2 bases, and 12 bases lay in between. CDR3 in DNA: TGCGCCAGCAGCTCGGCGCAACCCCCCTACGAGCAGTACTTC. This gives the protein CASSSAQPPYEQYF.

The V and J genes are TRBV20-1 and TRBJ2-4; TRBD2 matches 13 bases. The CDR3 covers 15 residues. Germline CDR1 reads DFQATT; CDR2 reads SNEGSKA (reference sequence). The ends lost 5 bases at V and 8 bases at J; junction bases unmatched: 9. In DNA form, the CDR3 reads TGCAGTGCTCAGGGACTAGCGGGGCTCGGAGACATTCAGTACTTC. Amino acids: CSAQGLAGLGDIQYF.

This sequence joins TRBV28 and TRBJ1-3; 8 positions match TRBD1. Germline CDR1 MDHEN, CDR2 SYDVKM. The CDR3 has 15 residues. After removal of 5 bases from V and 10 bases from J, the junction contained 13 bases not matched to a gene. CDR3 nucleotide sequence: TGTGCCAGCAGTACCCTGTGGACAGGGAGTGGGACCATATATTTT. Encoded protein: CASSTLWTGSGTIYF. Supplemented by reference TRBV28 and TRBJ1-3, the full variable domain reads DVKVTQSSRYLVKRTGEKVFLECVQDMDHENMFWYRQDPGLGLRLIYFSYDVKMKEKGDIPEGYSVSREKKERFSLILESASTNQTSMYLCASSTLWTGSGTIYFGEGSWLTVV.

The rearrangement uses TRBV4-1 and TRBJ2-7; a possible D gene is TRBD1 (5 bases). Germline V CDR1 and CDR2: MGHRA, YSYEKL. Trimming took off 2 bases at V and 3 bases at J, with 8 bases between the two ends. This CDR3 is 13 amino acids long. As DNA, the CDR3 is TGCGCCAGCAGCCAATCAGGGAACTACGAGCAGTACTTC. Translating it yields CASSQSGNYEQYF.

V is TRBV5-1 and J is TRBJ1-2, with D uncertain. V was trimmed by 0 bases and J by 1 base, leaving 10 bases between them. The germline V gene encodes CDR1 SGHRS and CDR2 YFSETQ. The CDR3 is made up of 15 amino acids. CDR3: CASSLVGSFNYGYTF. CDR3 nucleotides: TGCGCCAGCAGCTTGGTCGGCAGTTTTAACTATGGCTACACCTTC.

CDR3 in amino acids: CSAPSSGLAGRTDTQYF. The CDR3 nucleotides are TGCAGTGCACCCTCCTCTGGGCTAGCGGGCCGCACAGATACGCAGTATTTT. The chain carries TRBV20-1 and TRBJ2-3, with 8 bases identical to TRBD2. The CDR3 consists of 17 residues. Germline lookup yields CDR1 DFQATT and CDR2 SNEGSKA (reference sequence). With V trimmed by 6 bases and J by 1 base, 15 bases remained unmatched.

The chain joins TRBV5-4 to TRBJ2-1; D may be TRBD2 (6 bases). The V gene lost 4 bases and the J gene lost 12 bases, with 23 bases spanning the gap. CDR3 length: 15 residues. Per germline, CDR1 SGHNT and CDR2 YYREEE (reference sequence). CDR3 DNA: TGTGCCAGCAGCCCGGGGGTTAGCGCCCCGGGGGTGCAGTTCTTC. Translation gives CASSPGVSAPGVQFF.

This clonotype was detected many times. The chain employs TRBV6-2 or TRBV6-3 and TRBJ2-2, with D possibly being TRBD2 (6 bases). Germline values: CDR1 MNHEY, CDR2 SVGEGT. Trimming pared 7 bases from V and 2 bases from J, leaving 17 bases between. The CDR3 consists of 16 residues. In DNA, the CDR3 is TGTGCCAGCACCGGGACGGGGGTCCGAAACACCGGGGAGCTGTTTTTT. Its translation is CASTGTGVRNTGELFF.